The rows below give T cell receptor beta chains drawn from one sample of a study of T-cell reconstitution after alpha-beta-depleted transplantation in children. TCRdb called the PCR reads again in MiXCR, with one record for every CDR3 protein. The data contain roughly 340,000 distinct CDR3 sequences, about 17% of them singletons. The material was PBMCs, mostly from graft donor cells, obtained 360 days after TCRalphabeta/CD19-depleted stem cell transplant. The receptor set was obtained from a male patient aged 2-10 years who had a stem cell transplant for acute lymphoblastic leukemia, so the T cells may come from the graft donor. Each CDR3 is given without its conserved first and last residue. Each record gives: V gene, clone size, J gene, CDR3 protein. Clone size is shown for a subset of rows, as once, few, many or a class of expanded clone.

TRBV4-1	many	TRBJ2-1	ASSQDWHGLAGGLRSYNEQF
TRBV3-1	-	TRBJ1-1	ASSQDLIAGDTEAF
TRBV12-3/TRBV12-4	many	TRBJ2-7	ASSLDPYEQY
TRBV27	-	TRBJ2-2	ASSLAGTPRTGELF
TRBV28	many	TRBJ1-5	ASTYRTGRNQPQH
TRBV5-1	-	TRBJ2-1	ASSLAIRESYNEQF
TRBV9	few	TRBJ1-6	ASSVQLGDSPLH
TRBV9	many	TRBJ1-2	ASRGDVLEGYT
TRBV12-3/TRBV12-4	-	TRBJ2-1	ASSLARRVGEQF
TRBV20-1	-	TRBJ2-1	SASAASGPPNEQF
TRBV29-1	-	TRBJ2-3	SASRQDTQY
TRBV12-3/TRBV12-4	-	TRBJ2-5	ASGARGRETQY
TRBV6-2/TRBV6-3	few	TRBJ1-3	ASSYVGNTIY
TRBV24-1	few	TRBJ2-1	ATSEDRLATYNEQF
TRBV15	many	TRBJ2-3	ATSRESTTGTDTQY
TRBV29-1	-	TRBJ1-4	SVGRGGSDEKLF